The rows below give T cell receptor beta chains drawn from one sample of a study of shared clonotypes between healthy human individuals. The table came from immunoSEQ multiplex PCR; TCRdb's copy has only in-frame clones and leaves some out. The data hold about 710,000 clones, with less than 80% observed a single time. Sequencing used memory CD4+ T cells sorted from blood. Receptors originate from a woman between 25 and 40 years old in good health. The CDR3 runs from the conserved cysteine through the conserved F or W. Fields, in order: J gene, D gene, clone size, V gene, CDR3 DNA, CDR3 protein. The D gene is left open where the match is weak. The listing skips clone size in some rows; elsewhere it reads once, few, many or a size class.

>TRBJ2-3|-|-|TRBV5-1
TGCGCCAGCAGCCGGATTAGCGGCGACACAGATACGCAGTATTTT
CASSRISGDTDTQYF
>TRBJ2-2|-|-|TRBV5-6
TGTGCCAGCAGCCGCAACACCGGGGAGCTGTTTTTT
CASSRNTGELFF
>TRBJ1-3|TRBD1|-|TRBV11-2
TGTGCCAGCAGCTCACAGGGGACAGCTGGAAACACCATATATTTT
CASSSQGTAGNTIYF
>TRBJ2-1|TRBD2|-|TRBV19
TGTGCCAGTAGTAGACCCTCTAGCGGGAGAAGTAATGAGCAGTTCTTC
CASSRPSSGRSNEQFF
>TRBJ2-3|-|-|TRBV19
TGTGCCAGTAGTGGCGGGGCATACACAGATACGCAGTATTTT
CASSGGAYTDTQYF
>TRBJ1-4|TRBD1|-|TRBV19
TGTGCCAGTAGAGAGATAACAGGGGATGGCGAAAAACTGTTTTTT
CASREITGDGEKLFF
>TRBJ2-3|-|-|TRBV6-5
TGTCCCAACCGGGCGGCGGCTAGCACAGATACGCAGTATTTT
CPNRAAASTDTQYF
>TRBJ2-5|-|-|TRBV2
TGTGCCAGCAGGCCCGGGCCAGCAGGGGAGACCCAGTACTTC
CASRPGPAGETQYF
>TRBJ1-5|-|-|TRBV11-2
TGTGCCAGCAGCTTAGGTGGAAGGTTCGGTCAGCCCCAGCATTTT
CASSLGGRFGQPQHF
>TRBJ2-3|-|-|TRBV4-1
TGCGCCAGCAGCCAGCACGGGGTTAGCACAGATACGCAGTATTTT
CASSQHGVSTDTQYF
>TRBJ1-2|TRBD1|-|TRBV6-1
TGTGCCACGCCCGGACAGGGACTGGCGGGCTACACCTTC
CATPGQGLAGYTF
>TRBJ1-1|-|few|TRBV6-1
TGTGCCAGCAGGGACTACAGAGGTTCAGCGGCTTTCTTT
CASRDYRGSAAFF
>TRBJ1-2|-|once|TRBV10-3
TGTGCCATCAGGAGCAGGGGAATTCTCTATGGCTACACCTTC
CAIRSRGILYGYTF
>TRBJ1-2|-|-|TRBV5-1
TGCGCCAGCAGCTTAGAGGGGCATGGCTACACCTTC
CASSLEGHGYTF
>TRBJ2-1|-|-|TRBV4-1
TGCGCCAGCAGCCATGGCGGGATGGCGTATGAGCAGTTCTTC
CASSHGGMAYEQFF
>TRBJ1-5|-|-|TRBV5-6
TGTGCCAGCAGCTTTACAGGAACCAATCAGCCCCAGCATTTT
CASSFTGTNQPQHF
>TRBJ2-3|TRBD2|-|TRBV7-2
TGTGCCAGCAGGGCGGGACTAGCTGCAGATACGCAGTATTTT
CASRAGLAADTQYF
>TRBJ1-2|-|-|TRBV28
TGTGCCAGCAACGGGGGGGACCTTACTAACTATGGCTACACCTTC
CASNGGDLTNYGYTF
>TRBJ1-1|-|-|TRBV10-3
TGTGCCACCGGAGACAAGAGAAACACTGAAGCTTTCTTT
CATGDKRNTEAFF
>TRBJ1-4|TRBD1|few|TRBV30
TGTGCCTGGAGTCCCGGGACAGGTCGACGGGTGCGGTTTTTT
CAWSPGTGRRVRFF
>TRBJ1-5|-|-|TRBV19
TGTGCCAGTAGTACAGGGACGAGGCAGCCCCAGCATTTT
CASSTGTRQPQHF
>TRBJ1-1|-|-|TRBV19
TGTGCCAGTAGTTATCGGGGGACGAACACTGAAGCTTTCTTT
CASSYRGTNTEAFF
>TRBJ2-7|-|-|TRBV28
TGTGCCGCAGCGGTAACCTACGAGCAGTACTTC
CAAAVTYEQYF
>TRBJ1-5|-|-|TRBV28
TGTGCCAGCAGCATGGGACACCTTAGCAATCAGCCCCAGCATTTT
CASSMGHLSNQPQHF
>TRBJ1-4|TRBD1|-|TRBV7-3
TGTGCCAGCAGCTTAGAGGGACAGACCAATGAAAAACTGTTTTTT
CASSLEGQTNEKLFF
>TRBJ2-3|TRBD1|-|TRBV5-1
TGCGCCAGCAGCTTGGCCTACGACAGGGTAACAGATACGCAGTATTTT
CASSLAYDRVTDTQYF